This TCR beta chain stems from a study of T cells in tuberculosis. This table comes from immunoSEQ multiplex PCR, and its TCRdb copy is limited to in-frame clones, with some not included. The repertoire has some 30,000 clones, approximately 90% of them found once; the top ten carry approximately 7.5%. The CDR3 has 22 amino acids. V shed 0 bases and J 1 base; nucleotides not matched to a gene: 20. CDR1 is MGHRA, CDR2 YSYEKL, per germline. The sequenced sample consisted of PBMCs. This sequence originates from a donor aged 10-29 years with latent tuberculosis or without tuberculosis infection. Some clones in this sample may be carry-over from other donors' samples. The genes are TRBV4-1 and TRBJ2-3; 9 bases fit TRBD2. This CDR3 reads CASSQDDPSRRGGLLRTDTQYF. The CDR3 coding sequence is TGCGCCAGCAGCCAAGACGACCCTAGCAGGCGGGGGGGCCTCCTCCGCACAGATACGCAGTATTTT.